These 14 T cell receptor beta chains were sequenced from one sample in a study of blood T cell repertoires in COVID-19. The data were produced by immunoSEQ multiplex PCR, yet TCRdb's version contains in-frame clones alone and is incomplete. The table records a few hundred thousand clones, 65% to 90% of them present only once. Sequencing was performed on PBMCs or T cells enriched from blood (not recorded which). These receptors came from a middle-aged woman with acute COVID-19.

The genes are TRBV11-2 and TRBJ2-3; 10 nucleotides line up with TRBD2. This CDR3 is 18 amino acids long. The V gene end was trimmed by 0 bases and the J gene end by 4 bases; junction bases not matched to a gene: 10. Germline V gives CDR1 SGHAT, CDR2 FQNNGV. Written as DNA, the CDR3 is TGTGCCAGCAGCTTAGATCGGGCTAGCGGGAGTGGGGCAGATACGCAGTATTTT. Protein sequence: CASSLDRASGSGADTQYF.

The chain employs TRBV6-2 or TRBV6-3 and TRBJ2-5, with a tentative D call TRBD1 (5 bases). The CDR3 loop spans 18 amino acids. V dropped 0 bases and J dropped 1 base, with 18 bases sitting between them. Germline CDR1 is MNHEY and CDR2 is SVGEGT. The CDR3 bases are TGTGCCAGCAGTTACTCGGCAGGGTATAGGGGCATCCAAGAGACCCAGTACTTC. Amino acids: CASSYSAGYRGIQETQYF.

The V call is TRBV7-9, the J call TRBJ2-3; 11 nucleotides line up with TRBD2. The V gene's germline CDR1 is SEHNR and CDR2 FQNEAQ (reference sequence). This CDR3 has 17 amino acids. Trimming removed 4 bases from V and 3 bases from J; junction bases left unmatched: 9. The CDR3 reads CASSSPASGRWTDTQYF. The DNA of the CDR3 is TGTGCCAGCAGCTCACCCGCTAGCGGGAGGTGGACAGATACGCAGTATTTT.

V gene TRBV7-2 combines with J gene TRBJ2-3; 12 nucleotides agree with TRBD2. V was clipped by 2 bases and J by 4 bases; unmatched bases: 1. The CDR3 sequence is 15 residues long. Germline V gene lookup returns CDR1 SGHTA and CDR2 FQGNSA. CDR3 DNA: TGTGCCAGCAGCTTAAGACTAGCGGGAGCAGATACGCAGTATTTT. It is translated as CASSLRLAGADTQYF. Together with reference TRBV7-2 and TRBJ2-3, the CDR3 gives the full variable domain: GAGVSQSPSNKVTEKGKDVELRCDPISGHTALYWYRQSLGQGLEFLIYFQGNSAPDKSGLPSDRFSAERTGGSVSTLTIQRTQQEDSAVYLCASSLRLAGADTQYFGPGTRLTVL.

This rearrangement joins TRBV7-9 to TRBJ2-3; D perhaps matches TRBD2 (6 bases). This CDR3 contains 13 residues. V was pared by 5 bases and J by 3 bases, with 9 bases between. Germline V gene lookup returns CDR1 SEHNR and CDR2 FQNEAQ (reference sequence). The CDR3 DNA reads as TGTGCCAGCAGCCCCGGAGGGACAGATACGCAGTATTTT. Translation gives CASSPGGTDTQYF. Variable domain in full (rest from reference TRBV7-9 and TRBJ2-3): DTGVSQNPRHKITKRGQNVTFRCDPISEHNRLYWYRQTLGQGPEFLTYFQNEAQLEKSRLLSDRFSAERPKGSFSTLEIQRTEQGDSAMYLCASSPGGTDTQYFGPGTRLTVL.

V usage is TRBV19 and J usage is TRBJ2-3; TRBD1 is a possible D gene (6 bases). Deletions cut 8 bases from V and 2 bases from J, with 17 bases between. The CDR3 contains 15 residues. Germline CDR1 LNHDA, CDR2 SQIVND (reference sequence). In DNA form, the CDR3 reads TGTGCCAGTTCAAAGGGGGAACTGTTCACAGATACGCAGTATTTT. Translating gives CASSKGELFTDTQYF.

The V call is TRBV5-6, the J call TRBJ2-7; D might be TRBD2 (5 bases). From germline, CDR1 is SGHDT and CDR2 YYEEEE. The CDR3 length is 15 residues. The V end was cut by 1 base, the J end by 5 bases, with 16 bases between. Here the CDR3 reads CASSLFRPEVDEQYF. CDR3 coding DNA: TGTGCCAGCAGCTTGTTCAGACCGGAGGTCGACGAGCAGTACTTC.

The gene calls are TRBV21-1 and TRBJ2-7; TRBD2 is the table's D call, not checked against the DNA. TRBV21-1 is a listed pseudogene. CDR3 length: 19 amino acids. The chain's CDR3 is CASSFQFSSGTSGSYEQYF. The CDR3 DNA is TGTGCCAGCAGCTTCCAGTTTTCCTCCGGGACTAGCGGCTCCTACGAGCAGTACTTC.

The gene calls are TRBV11-2 and TRBJ2-5; D perhaps matches TRBD1 (5 bases). The CDR3 runs 14 residues. The germline V gene has CDR1 SGHAT and CDR2 FQNNGV. V lost 0 bases and J 7 bases, leaving 12 bases between the germline ends. The CDR3 bases are TGTGCCAGCAGCTTAGACCGCGACAGAGGGACCCAGTACTTC. As protein: CASSLDRDRGTQYF.

This chain connects TRBV4-1 to TRBJ2-3; D may be TRBD2 (7 bases). The CDR3 consists of 15 residues. Trimming left V 1 base short and J 4 bases short, with 12 bases between. Germline V gives CDR1 MGHRA, CDR2 YSYEKL. This CDR3 reads CASSQGPGGPDTQYF. The CDR3 region has the DNA TGCGCCAGCAGCCAAGGCCCGGGGGGCCCAGATACGCAGTATTTT.

This rearrangement joins TRBV28 to TRBJ1-5, with 7 bases identical to TRBD1. The ends lost 6 bases at V and 6 bases at J; junction bases unmatched: 14. This CDR3 has 16 amino acids. CDR1 and CDR2 (germline): MDHEN, SYDVKM. The CDR3: CASRRGTEESVQPQHF. The CDR3 DNA reads TGTGCCAGCAGAAGGGGGACAGAGGAAAGTGTTCAGCCCCAGCATTTT.

The rearrangement uses TRBV3-1 (or the pseudogene TRBV3-2) and TRBJ1-6; TRBD1 might be the D (5 bases). This CDR3 region has 14 residues. V lost 1 base to trimming and J lost 7 bases, with 8 bases between them. CDR1 is LGHDT, CDR2 YNNKEL, per germline (reference sequence). DNA for the CDR3: TGTGCCAGCAGCCAAGTAAAGGGGAATTCACCCCTCCACTTT. As protein: CASSQVKGNSPLHF.

The CDR3 sequence: CASSEIGDRGRSPLHF. The CDR3 coding sequence is TGTGCCAGCAGTGAAATCGGGGACAGGGGAAGGTCACCCCTCCACTTT. This sequence joins TRBV6-1 and TRBJ1-6; 10 bases line up with TRBD1. V lost 2 bases, J lost 10 bases, and 8 bases stayed unmatched. Germline values: CDR1 MNHNS, CDR2 SASEGT. This CDR3 spans 16 amino acids.

This clone was counted between two and nine times. The J gene is TRBJ2-1, the V gene TRBV28; weak D call: TRBD2 (6 bases). The CDR3 consists of 17 residues. Trimming stripped 5 bases from V and 3 bases from J, with 20 bases between. Germline V gene data show CDR1 as MDHEN and CDR2 as SYDVKM. CDR3 coding DNA: TGTGCCAGCAGTCGGGGGATTGCAAGGGTACTCTACAATGAGCAGTTCTTC. This codes for CASSRGIARVLYNEQFF. Based on the CDR3 plus reference TRBV28 and TRBJ2-1, the full variable domain is DVKVTQSSRYLVKRTGEKVFLECVQDMDHENMFWYRQDPGLGLRLIYFSYDVKMKEKGDIPEGYSVSREKKERFSLILESASTNQTSMYLCASSRGIARVLYNEQFFGPGTRLTVL.